The rows below give T cell receptor beta chains drawn from one sample of a study of T cells in tumors after PD-1 blockade. Generated by immunoSEQ multiplex PCR, the TCRdb table keeps only in-frame clones and is missing some. Altogether fewer than 40,000 clones are present, 73% being singletons, with the ten largest covering 40%. This specimen consisted of PBMCs, obtained after anti-PD-1 treatment. These receptors were obtained from a human donor with basal cell carcinoma. Each CDR3 is given with its conserved first and last residue. Clone size is not always given. Where it is, it says once, few, many or a class for expanded clones.

v_gene,j_gene,abundance,CDR3aa
TRBV7-9,TRBJ2-7,-,CASSSSRDEQYF
TRBV27,TRBJ2-1,-,CASSFNRGNEQFF
TRBV7-6,TRBJ2-7,-,CASSPRMDRGYEQYF
TRBV9,TRBJ2-3,-,CASSVVASGSTDTQYF
TRBV4-2,TRBJ1-5,once,CASSQDRAGSNQPQHF
TRBV6-5,TRBJ2-3,-,CASSFFSGSSDTQYF
TRBV3-1/TRBV3-2,TRBJ2-3,few,CASSQSRGTDTQYF
TRBV29-1,TRBJ1-3,-,CSVEDQGSGNTIYF
TRBV3-1/TRBV3-2,TRBJ2-1,few,CASSQNWENEQFF
TRBV19,TRBJ2-2,-,CASTLDRGGTGELFF
TRBV6-1,TRBJ1-5,once,CASSEGRADNQPQHF
TRBV28,TRBJ1-1,-,CASSSRVRTEAFF
TRBV24-1,TRBJ2-1,-,CATMGSQGIENEQFF
TRBV11-3,TRBJ2-7,-,CASRGNRGPPYEQYF
TRBV5-8,TRBJ2-4,few,CASSLVTLAKNIQYF
TRBV3-1/TRBV3-2,TRBJ1-5,-,CASSQAGAGNQPQHF